A few counts support the clone carrying this T cell receptor (beta chain). It was with a sample-barcoded 5' primer and a J-beta primer mix that a second PCR of roughly 7 to 12 cycles was run. From the 5' RACE reads, TCRdb called clonotypes with MiXCR, one entry per CDR3 protein. The sample contains 600,000 to 850,000 distinct CDR3 sequences, roughly 45% of which appear only once. The record originates from a study of blood T cells in healthy people across ages. The CDR3 contains 13 residues. Trimming left V 4 bases short and J 8 bases short, with 14 bases between. Germline assignment: CDR1 MGHRA and CDR2 YSYEKL.

The source material was blood. The TCR originated in a woman aged 55 to 70 in good health. V is TRBV4-1 and J is TRBJ1-1; D might be TRBD1 (5 bases). Here the CDR3 reads CASSPGLIGEAFF. In DNA, the CDR3 is TGCGCCAGCAGCCCGGGACTTATCGGGGAAGCTTTCTTT.